The entry below describes one T cell receptor (beta chain). Its matching antigen is unknown. This entry comes from a study of tumor-infiltrating lymphocytes in localized non-small cell lung cancer. Overall study context: Some samples were collected after neoadjuvant chemotherapy; smokers, never-smokers and several histologies were included. Tumor tissue and non-adjacent uninvolved lung came from each patient. Whole-study findings and limits: Tumor T-cell fraction from TCR sequencing was not associated with recurrence-free survival (p = 0.61).

The CDR3 length is 15 residues. Germline V gene sequence: CDR1 SGHTA, CDR2 FQGNSA. Trimming removed 5 bases from V and 5 bases from J; junction bases left unmatched: 8. Clones were read by immunoSEQ multiplex PCR, and TCRdb kept only the in-frame ones, dropping some. The table has 9,500 to 12,000 clones, roughly 89% seen once. The receptor was isolated from a human donor with non-small cell lung cancer. This chain links TRBV7-2 with TRBJ2-2, with 7 bases lining up with TRBD1. Material: lung tumor tissue. The CDR3 is CASSVHRGGTGELFF. The CDR3 nucleotides are TGTGCCAGCAGCGTACACAGGGGTGGAACCGGGGAGCTGTTTTTT.